The rows below give T cell receptor beta chains drawn from one sample of a study of technical replicates of blood from a handful of donors. Sequenced by immunoSEQ multiplex PCR; TCRdb stores in-frame clones only, minus some. Here the sample spans approximately 79,000 clones, around 90% being singletons. Sequenced: T cells isolated from PBMCs. These receptors were taken from a human donor in good health. Both conserved end residues are part of each CDR3. D genes are given only for firm matches. Some rows have no size entry. The others give once, few or many, or a class for an expanded clone.

d_call j_call clone_size v_call cdr3_aa cdr3_nt
- TRBJ2-2 - TRBV4-3 CASSQYLPGGELFF TGCGCCAGCAGCCAATACCTACCGGGCGGGGAGCTGTTTTTT
TRBD1 TRBJ1-1 - TRBV7-9 CASSLGTGVLEAFF TGTGCCAGCAGCCTCGGGACAGGGGTACTTGAAGCTTTCTTT
- TRBJ1-2 - TRBV11-2 CASSTWGGYGGGYTF TGTGCCAGCAGCACCTGGGGAGGGTACGGAGGTGGCTACACCTTC
- TRBJ2-7 - TRBV6-1 CAVHHPVELEQYF TGTGCCGTCCACCACCCGGTCGAGTTGGAGCAGTACTTC
- TRBJ1-1 - TRBV5-4 CASSRESGTEAFF TGTGCCAGCAGCCGGGAAAGCGGCACTGAAGCTTTCTTT
- TRBJ1-2 - TRBV7-3 CASSLTFGANGYTF TGTGCCAGCAGCTTAACATTTGGGGCAAATGGCTACACCTTC
TRBD2 TRBJ2-7 - TRBV6-5 CASSYRELAGGYEQYF TGTGCCAGCAGTTACCGGGAACTAGCGGGAGGGTACGAGCAGTACTTC
TRBD1 TRBJ2-2 - TRBV29-1 CSASPGQAHTGELFF TGCAGCGCTAGCCCGGGACAGGCACACACCGGGGAGCTGTTTTTT
- TRBJ1-2 - TRBV12-1 CASSSDRDRGNGYTF TGTGCCAGCAGCTCCGACCGGGACAGGGGAAACGGCTACACCTTC
- TRBJ2-5 - TRBV7-6 CASSFWSGETQYF TGTGCCAGCAGCTTCTGGAGTGGAGAGACCCAGTACTTC
- TRBJ1-1 - TRBV28 CASSFAGSNTEAFF TGTGCCAGCAGTTTCGCAGGGTCGAACACTGAAGCTTTCTTT
- TRBJ1-2 - TRBV7-2 CASSLQYSYGYTF TGTGCCAGCAGCTTACAGTACAGCTATGGCTACACCTTC
TRBD2 TRBJ2-5 - TRBV6-1 CASSGTYRTQETQYF TGTGCCAGTAGCGGGACGTACCGTACCCAAGAGACCCAGTACTTC
- TRBJ2-7 - TRBV19 CASSIDRRYEQYF TGTGCCAGTAGTATCGACAGGAGGTACGAGCAGTACTTC
TRBD1 TRBJ2-1 - TRBV6-5 CASSGQGTLFF TGTGCCAGCAGTGGACAGGGGACGTTGTTCTTC
- TRBJ2-7 - TRBV6-5 CASSSGLYYEQYF TGTGCCAGCAGTTCAGGGCTTTACTACGAGCAGTACTTC
- TRBJ1-4 - TRBV18 CASSPEGLGLFF TGTGCCAGCTCACCGGAGGGACTTGGACTGTTTTTT
- TRBJ1-5 - TRBV6-5 CASSYMPPGSNQPQHF TGTGCCAGCAGTTACATGCCCCCAGGGAGCAATCAGCCCCAGCATTTT
- TRBJ2-7 - TRBV5-1 CASSLEGVGYEQYF TGCGCCAGCAGCTTGGAAGGGGTGGGGTACGAGCAGTACTTC
- TRBJ2-7 - TRBV10-3 CAISESKGSLWEQYF TGTGCCATCAGTGAGTCCAAGGGGTCCCTTTGGGAGCAGTACTTC
TRBD1 TRBJ2-2 - TRBV6-6 CASSPRTGGTGELFF TGTGCCAGCAGTCCCAGGACAGGGGGCACCGGGGAGCTGTTTTTT
- TRBJ1-3 - TRBV7-5 CVRSTGGSGNTIYF TGTGTCAGAAGTACAGGGGGCTCTGGAAACACCATATATTTT
- TRBJ2-2 once TRBV9 CASSEGLANTGELFF TGTGCCAGCAGCGAGGGACTTGCGAACACCGGGGAGCTGTTTTTT
- TRBJ2-2 - TRBV9 CASSMEGLAYGELFF TGTGCCAGCAGCATGGAGGGGCTAGCGTACGGGGAGCTGTTTTTT
- TRBJ2-2 - TRBV5-1 CASSGSEGNTGELFF TGCGCCAGCAGCGGGAGTGAGGGGAACACCGGGGAGCTGTTTTTT
TRBD2 TRBJ2-7 - TRBV7-9 CASSSRGQELAGIVYEQYF TGTGCCAGCAGCTCTAGGGGTCAGGAACTAGCGGGCATCGTCTACGAGCAGTACTTC
TRBD1 TRBJ1-4 - TRBV19 CASSTFTGGENEKLFF TGTGCCAGTAGTACCTTTACAGGGGGCGAAAATGAAAAACTGTTTTTT
- TRBJ2-1 - TRBV29-1 CSIITRLVRGNEQFF TGCAGCATAATCACAAGACTAGTTCGAGGCAATGAGCAGTTCTTC
TRBD2 TRBJ2-7 - TRBV5-1 CASSLLTSGSPEQYF TGCGCCAGCAGCTTACTGACTAGCGGGAGTCCCGAGCAGTACTTC
TRBD2 TRBJ2-7 - TRBV4-1 CASSPPAGAYEQYF TGCGCCAGCAGCCCGCCAGCGGGAGCCTACGAGCAGTACTTC
- TRBJ2-3 - TRBV11-2 CASSLELVFTDTQYF TGTGCCAGCAGCTTAGAACTGGTGTTCACAGATACGCAGTATTTT
- TRBJ2-2 once TRBV2 CASTPSVNTGELFF TGTGCCAGCACACCTAGCGTGAACACCGGGGAGCTGTTTTTT
TRBD2 TRBJ2-2 - TRBV29-1 CSVSVAGGTGELFF TGCAGCGTTAGTGTAGCGGGAGGTACCGGGGAGCTGTTTTTT
- TRBJ1-2 - TRBV4-1 CASSAGLSWNGYTF TGCGCCAGCAGCGCAGGGTTGAGTTGGAATGGCTACACCTTC
- TRBJ2-5 - TRBV6-1 CASSASWAETQYF TGTGCCAGCAGTGCTAGCTGGGCGGAGACCCAGTACTTC
TRBD2 TRBJ2-7 - TRBV6-5 CASSYTLLAGANEQYF TGTGCCAGCAGTTACACTCTATTAGCGGGAGCGAACGAGCAGTACTTC
- TRBJ2-1 - TRBV7-3 CASSSVDISREYNEQFF TGTGCCAGCAGCTCCGTGGATATCAGCCGGGAATACAATGAGCAGTTCTTC
TRBD1 TRBJ2-3 - TRBV7-8 CASTKQGAWLTDTQYF TGTGCCAGCACCAAACAGGGGGCATGGTTGACAGATACGCAGTATTTT
TRBD2 TRBJ2-3 - TRBV27 CASIKAGGSTDTQYF TGTGCCAGCATCAAAGCGGGAGGGAGCACAGATACGCAGTATTTT
- TRBJ2-2 - TRBV27 CATLLAGTGELFF TGTGCCACCCTCCTTGCCGGGACCGGGGAGCTGTTTTTT
- TRBJ2-3 - TRBV30 CAWTRRRAYTDTQYF TGTGCCTGGACTAGGAGACGCGCCTACACAGATACGCAGTATTTT